What follows is one T cell receptor (beta chain) and its context. Assay used: immunoSEQ multiplex PCR; TCRdb lists only in-frame clones, some missing. In the table there are 450,000 or so clones, about 91% of which are singletons. This sample is drawn from a study of blood T cell repertoires in COVID-19. Study-level information: T cells, B-cell-depleted T cells, or PBMCs provided the cDNA or gDNA that served as material.

The CDR3 is 16 residues long. V lost 4 bases to trimming and J lost 3 bases; unmatched junction nucleotides: 9. Germline V gene sequence: CDR1 SEHNR, CDR2 FQNEAQ (reference sequence). Patients in Seattle were enrolled during active infection, then followed longitudinally. Sequences were obtained from peripheral blood. The J gene is TRBJ1-1, the V gene TRBV7-9, with TRBD1 matching 9 bases. The TCR sequence derives from a woman between 35 and 50 years old with COVID-19, enrolled during active disease. CDR3 DNA sequence: TGTGCCAGCAGCTCGCCCAGGACAGGGGTGCACACTGAAGCTTTCTTT. Translation: CASSSPRTGVHTEAFF.